The clone carrying this T cell receptor (beta chain) has a handful of counts. Using a J-beta primer mix together with a sample-barcoded 5' primer, a second PCR was run for roughly 6 to 12 cycles. From the 5' RACE reads, TCRdb called clonotypes with MiXCR, one entry per CDR3 protein. The sample holds 850,000 to 1,000,000 distinct CDR3 sequences, 51% seen once. This sample was taken from a study of blood T cells in healthy people across ages. There are 15 residues in the CDR3. Trimming stripped 4 bases from V and 1 base from J, with 11 bases between. From germline, CDR1 is SEHNR and CDR2 FQNEAQ (reference sequence).

The sample comprised blood. This chain joins TRBV7-9 and TRBJ1-5; no clear D. This clonotype originated in an older woman in good health. The CDR3 DNA reads as TGTGCCAGCAGCTCGGCGGGGAACAGCAATCAGCCCCAGCATTTT. Protein sequence: CASSSAGNSNQPQHF.